The 14 T cell receptor beta chains below were found in one sample sequenced in a study of naive and memory T cell subsets. The beta constant-region primer was an equimolar mix of two oligonucleotides covering TRBC1 and TRBC2. Ligated cDNA was amplified by four rounds of PCR with nested alpha and beta constant-region primers and SP2. TCRdb analysed the UMI-ligation and nested PCR reads with MiXCR anew, one entry per CDR3 protein. Of about 140,000 distinct CDR3 sequences listed, approximately 20% are singletons. These receptors have no known antigen. Study outcomes and limitations: Possibly reflecting memory cells re-expressing CD45RA, a few larger clonotypes occurred in naive repertoires, especially CD8.

Sequencing input: naive CD8+ T cells from blood. Receptors originate from a human donor in good health.

The V and J genes are TRBV20-1 and TRBJ2-2; D is unresolved. The V end lost 1 base, the J end lost 2 bases, and 14 bases lay between the germline ends. This CDR3 is built from 16 residues. The germline gives CDR1 DFQATT, CDR2 SNEGSKA (reference sequence). The CDR3 is CSARGLRRNNTGELFF. The CDR3, as DNA: TGCAGTGCTAGAGGCCTACGGCGGAATAACACCGGGGAGCTGTTTTTT.

The gene calls are TRBV13 and TRBJ2-7; 8 bases agree with TRBD2. J gave up 1 base and V 2 bases, and 4 bases lay outside the gene matches. Germline V CDR1 and CDR2: PRHDT, FYEKMQ (reference sequence). The CDR3 spans 15 residues. This CDR3 reads CASSLRLASSYEQYF. The CDR3 DNA is TGTGCCAGCAGCTTAAGACTAGCGAGTTCCTACGAGCAGTACTTC.

There are a few counts of this clonotype. V usage is TRBV25-1 and J usage is TRBJ1-2, with no clear D. Deletions cut 6 bases from V and 7 bases from J, with 12 bases between. This CDR3 has 12 amino acids. Germline lookup yields CDR1 MGHDK and CDR2 SYGVNS. The DNA for the CDR3 is TGTGCCAGCAGCGGGATCTTTTTTGGCTACACCTTC. Protein sequence: CASSGIFFGYTF.

This sequence joins TRBV27 and TRBJ1-5; D gene unclear. V was clipped by 3 bases and J by 1 base, with 10 bases between them. CDR1 is MNHEY, CDR2 SMNVEV, per germline (reference sequence). The CDR3 covers 15 residues. The CDR3 protein is CASSFTIPSNQPQHF. CDR3 nucleotide sequence: TGTGCCAGCAGTTTTACTATTCCCAGCAATCAGCCCCAGCATTTT.

There are a few counts of this clonotype. The CDR3 is CASSSHLPLNTGELFF. DNA for the CDR3: TGTGCCAGCAGCTCTCACCTACCTCTTAACACCGGGGAGCTGTTTTTT. V and J are TRBV5-8 and TRBJ2-2; no firm D call. Trimming removed 3 bases at V and 2 bases at J, with 14 bases between. The CDR3 has 16 residues. Germline values: CDR1 SGHTS, CDR2 YDEGEE.

This clonotype was seen only a few times. The CDR3 DNA follows: TGTGCCAGTAGCCCCAGAGGCTTATACGAGCAGTACTTC. This gives the protein CASSPRGLYEQYF. The chain joins TRBV19 to TRBJ2-7; D gene uncertain. The CDR3 has 13 amino acids. Germline assignment: CDR1 LNHDA and CDR2 SQIVND (reference sequence). Trimming removed 6 bases at V and 4 bases at J, with 13 bases between.

The chain recombines TRBV28 with TRBJ2-1; 7 bases align to TRBD1. The CDR3 runs 16 residues. CDR1 is MDHEN and CDR2 is SYDVKM in the germline V gene. With 3 bases clipped from V and 4 bases from J, the junction kept 9 bases outside the gene matches. As DNA, the CDR3 is TGTGCCAGCAGTTTTGCCCGACAGGGTCCGTACAATGAGCAGTTCTTC. Translation: CASSFARQGPYNEQFF. Using reference TRBV28 and TRBJ2-1 for the parts outside the CDR3, the full variable domain is DVKVTQSSRYLVKRTGEKVFLECVQDMDHENMFWYRQDPGLGLRLIYFSYDVKMKEKGDIPEGYSVSREKKERFSLILESASTNQTSMYLCASSFARQGPYNEQFFGPGTRLTVL.

CDR3 protein: CASREVGDDEQYF. CDR3 DNA sequence: TGTGCCAGCAGGGAGGTAGGGGACGACGAGCAGTACTTC. This chain links TRBV28 with TRBJ2-7; D is perhaps TRBD1 or TRBD2 (5 bases each). The CDR3 spans 13 residues. Germline V CDR1 and CDR2: MDHEN, SYDVKM. The V end was cut by 6 bases, the J end by 5 bases, with 14 bases between.

J is TRBJ1-2 and V is TRBV3-1; no clear D. The CDR3 contains 16 residues. Germline CDR1 and CDR2: LGHDT and YNNKEL (reference sequence). V was shortened by 0 bases and J by 5 bases, with 16 bases between the two germline ends. DNA for the CDR3: TGTGCCAGCAGCCAAGATCTAGTTGTATGGCCATATGGCTACACCTTC. Translated: CASSQDLVVWPYGYTF.

This clonotype was recorded many times. The gene calls are TRBV3-1 and TRBJ2-1, with no clear D. The germline gives CDR1 LGHDT, CDR2 YNNKEL (reference sequence). The CDR3 has 14 amino acids. Trimming removed 9 bases from V and 5 bases from J, with 17 bases in between. The CDR3, as DNA: TGTGCCAGTACATTTAGCAACTTTAACAATGAGCAGTTCTTC. As protein: CASTFSNFNNEQFF.

The chain uses TRBV27 and TRBJ2-1; either TRBD1 or TRBD2 may supply D (5 bases each). This CDR3 region has 14 residues. Trimming cost V 7 bases and J 3 bases, with 13 bases left between them. Germline-derived CDR1 and CDR2 are MNHEY and SMNVEV (reference sequence). The CDR3, as DNA: TGTGCCAGCAATCGAGGGGTCGACTACAATGAGCAGTTCTTC. Its translation is CASNRGVDYNEQFF.

This clonotype was detected only a few times. The chain links TRBV4-1 to TRBJ2-3, with D unresolved. The CDR3 has 16 amino acids. The ends were cut back, 4 bases at V and 2 bases at J, with 16 bases in the middle. Germline CDR1 is MGHRA and CDR2 is YSYEKL. CDR3 bases: TGCGCCAGCAGCCTATCTCTAGGGATATACACAGATACGCAGTATTTT. It translates to CASSLSLGIYTDTQYF.

This clonotype has only a few counts. One end of the junction is discordant with germline, which a read error may explain. The chain links TRBV19 to TRBJ2-6; D is ambiguous. The CDR3 has 10 residues. Germline V lookup: CDR1 LNHDA, CDR2 SQIVND (reference sequence). The CDR3 sequence is CASGDNVLTF. The CDR3 DNA is TGTGCCAGTGGGGACAACGTCCTGACTTTC. Combining the CDR3 with reference TRBV19 and TRBJ2-6 gives the whole variable domain DGGITQSPKYLFRKEGQNVTLSCEQNLNHDAMYWYRQDPGQGLRLIYYSQIVNDFQKGDIAEGYSVSREKKESFPLTVTSAQKNPTAFYLCASGDNVLTFGAGSRLTVL.

This clonotype has more than one count but fewer than ten. The J gene is TRBJ2-1, the V gene TRBV29-1; TRBD1 matches 9 bases. Germline CDR1 is SQVTM and CDR2 is ANQGSEA. V was pared by 5 bases and J by 2 bases, with 16 bases of the junction left unmatched. The CDR3 contains 18 residues. DNA of the CDR3: TGCAGCGTTAAAGCGGGACAGGGTCTAGGGGGCACCTACAATGAGCAGTTCTTC. Its protein is CSVKAGQGLGGTYNEQFF.